This T cell receptor beta chain was recovered during a study of regulatory T cells in long-lasting Graves disease. This clonotype turned up a few times. Its antigen is not identified. Documented time point: newly diagnosed GD, antithyroid drugs for less than 3 months. PBMCs provided the RNA from which the TCR library was made. It was American Thyroid Association guidelines that determined Graves' disease diagnosis. Library construction for TCR beta used iRepertoire HTBI primers and Arm-PCR of CDR3 regions. Using its own MiXCR run on the multiplex PCR reads, TCRdb lists one record per CDR3 protein. The data show over 450,000 distinct CDR3 sequences, about 11% seen once. Regarding the study as a whole: Segments TRBV28, TRBJ1-2 and TRBJ2-5 showed preferential usage in persistent disease.

In germline, CDR1 is MDHEN, CDR2 SYDVKM. The CDR3 has 13 residues. J gave up 5 bases and V 6 bases, and 3 bases lay outside the gene matches. These data were also reused for a study on T cells in Graves' hyperthyroidism and ophthalmopathy. That paper notes: Researchers report that a 13 V-J model separated ophthalmopathy from stable hyperthyroidism.

The genes are TRBV28 and TRBJ1-2, with TRBD1 identical over 10 bases. The TCR comes from a young woman with Graves disease. The sample here was peripheral blood mononuclear cells (PBMCs), taken at new diagnosis, from a patient treated with antithyroid drugs. In nucleotides, the CDR3 is TGTGCCAGCAGGAGGGGACAGGGGTATGGCTACACCTTC. This translates into CASRRGQGYGYTF.